A single sample gave rise to the 20 T cell receptor beta chains below, sequenced in a study of blood T cells in healthy people across ages. Alongside a J-beta primer mix, a sample-barcoded 5' primer served in a second PCR lasting about 7 to 12 cycles. TCRdb re-called the 5' RACE reads with MiXCR, one entry per CDR3 protein. The sample includes 800,000 to 950,000 distinct CDR3 sequences, about 48% of them seen just once. The material sequenced was blood. These TCRs come from a man between 25 and 39 years old in good health.

The chain joins TRBV6-5 to TRBJ1-5, with TRBD1 matching over 9 bases. The V and J ends lost 5 bases and 6 bases, in that order; junction bases with no gene match: 5. CDR1 is MNHEY, CDR2 SVGAGI, per germline. The CDR3 loop spans 14 amino acids. CDR3 residues: CASSPRTGAQPQHF. CDR3 nucleotide sequence: TGTGCCAGCAGTCCTCGGACAGGGGCTCAGCCCCAGCATTTT.

The chain is built from TRBV12-3 or TRBV12-4 and TRBJ2-3; no reliable D call. V shed 3 bases and J shed 6 bases, with 7 bases lying between them. The CDR3 loop spans 12 amino acids. Written as DNA, the CDR3 is TGTGCCAGCAGTTTCTACGGGGATACGCAGTATTTT. Protein: CASSFYGDTQYF.

The CDR3 spells CASSLASSAAGELFF. CDR3 sequence (DNA): TGTGCCAGCAGCTTAGCCTCCTCGGCGGCCGGGGAGCTGTTTTTT. The V call is TRBV7-2, the J call TRBJ2-2; D remains unclear. The germline gives CDR1 SGHTA, CDR2 FQGNSA. This CDR3 contains 15 residues. The V end lost 0 bases, the J end lost 6 bases, and 11 bases lay between the germline ends.

The chain carries TRBV29-1 and TRBJ2-4, with 9 bases that match TRBD1. The DNA end is a closer match to TRBJ2-5, so the J assignment may be wrong. The CDR3 runs 14 residues. Germline loops: CDR1 SQVTM, CDR2 ANQGSEA. In DNA, the CDR3 is TGCAGCGTCACGGGACAGGGACCGGGAGAGACCCAGTACTTC. This sequence encodes CSVTGQGPGETQYF.

CDR3 residues: CASSLSSSGAYKETQYF. CDR3 bases: TGTGCCAGCAGCTTATCCTCCAGCGGGGCCTACAAAGAGACCCAGTACTTC. The V gene is TRBV12-3 or TRBV12-4, the J gene TRBJ2-5, with 7 bases identical to TRBD2. CDR3 size: 17 residues. V lost 6 bases to trimming and J lost 3 bases; unmatched junction nucleotides: 16.

The CDR3 region is CASSPRMGGGTDTQYF. CDR3 nucleotide sequence: TGTGCCAGCAGCCCCAGGATGGGGGGGGGCACAGATACGCAGTATTTT. This chain links TRBV5-4 with TRBJ2-3; 7 nucleotides align to TRBD2. The CDR3 spans 16 residues. Per germline, CDR1 SGHNT and CDR2 YYREEE (reference sequence). J gave up 1 base and V 4 bases, and 9 bases lay outside the gene matches. Filled out from reference TRBV5-4 and TRBJ2-3, the complete variable domain reads ETGVTQSPTHLIKTRGQQVTLRCSSQSGHNTVSWYQQALGQGPQFIFQYYREEENGRGNFPPRFSGLQFPNYSSELNVNALELDDSALYLCASSPRMGGGTDTQYFGPGTRLTVL.

This sequence joins TRBV7-2 and TRBJ1-1; D gene uncertain. Germline CDR1 and CDR2: SGHTA and FQGNSA. This CDR3 has 15 residues. Between the trimmed V and J ends, which lost 5 bases and 1 base, there was a span of 14 bases. Here the CDR3 reads CASSPRGTGNTEAFF. The CDR3 DNA is TGTGCCAGCAGCCCGCGAGGTACGGGGAACACTGAAGCTTTCTTT. The whole variable domain, filled in from reference TRBV7-2 and TRBJ1-1, reads GAGVSQSPSNKVTEKGKDVELRCDPISGHTALYWYRQSLGQGLEFLIYFQGNSAPDKSGLPSDRFSAERTGGSVSTLTIQRTQQEDSAVYLCASSPRGTGNTEAFFGQGTRLTVV.

V and J are TRBV29-1 and TRBJ2-7, with D perhaps matching TRBD2 (6 bases). Trimming cost V 4 bases and J 0 bases, with 10 bases left between them. The CDR3 extends over 13 amino acids. From germline, CDR1 is SQVTM and CDR2 ANQGSEA. The CDR3 DNA is TGCAGCGTTGGGCTCGGGAGCTCCTACGAGCAGTACTTC. It is translated as CSVGLGSSYEQYF.

The rearrangement uses TRBV3-1 and TRBJ2-5; a possible D gene is TRBD2 (6 bases). Trimming removed 1 base at V and 3 bases at J, with 9 bases between. This CDR3 has 14 residues. Per germline, CDR1 LGHDT and CDR2 YNNKEL (reference sequence). The CDR3 nucleotides read TGTGCCAGCAGCCAAGTGGGGGGAAAAGAGACCCAGTACTTC. Translating gives CASSQVGGKETQYF.

This clonotype was counted between two and nine times. This chain connects TRBV3-1 to TRBJ2-7, with D possibly being TRBD1 (6 bases). The CDR3 covers 14 residues. Per the germline V gene, CDR1 is LGHDT and CDR2 is YNNKEL (reference sequence). Trimming removed 4 bases at V and 3 bases at J, with 13 bases between. CDR3 protein: CASSPRTDNYEQYF. The CDR3 region has the DNA TGTGCCAGCAGCCCCCGGACAGACAACTACGAGCAGTACTTC.

This sequence joins TRBV15 and TRBJ2-1; D gene unclear. Germline values: CDR1 LNHNV, CDR2 YYDKDF (reference sequence). The CDR3 has 15 residues. V was clipped by 1 base and J by 0 bases, with 7 bases between them. In nucleotides, the CDR3 is TGTGCCACCAGCAGAGCCAGGAGCTCCTACAATGAGCAGTTCTTC. Encoded protein: CATSRARSSYNEQFF. Using reference TRBV15 and TRBJ2-1 for the parts outside the CDR3, the full variable domain is DAMVIQNPRYQVTQFGKPVTLSCSQTLNHNVMYWYQQKSSQAPKLLFHYYDKDFNNEADTPDNFQSRRPNTSFCFLDIRSPGLGDTAMYLCATSRARSSYNEQFFGPGTRLTVL.

V and J are TRBV6-1 and TRBJ2-5; weak D call: TRBD2 (6 bases). CDR1 MNHNS and CDR2 SASEGT come from the germline V gene. V lost 7 bases, J lost 4 bases, and 16 bases lay in between. The CDR3 sequence is 14 residues long. For the CDR3, the DNA is TGTGCCAGCACCCGTGAGGTGGGGGGAGAGACCCAGTACTTC. Encoded protein: CASTREVGGETQYF.

This clonotype was recorded a few times. The J gene is TRBJ2-1, the V gene TRBV6-6; 9 bases agree with TRBD1. The V gene's germline CDR1 is MNHNY and CDR2 SVGAGI (reference sequence). The length of the CDR3 is 15 residues. V lost 5 bases to trimming and J lost 4 bases; unmatched junction nucleotides: 6. CDR3 nucleotides: TGTGCCAGCAGTACGAGACAGGGGGGGTACAATGAGCAGTTCTTC. It codes for CASSTRQGGYNEQFF.

The rearrangement links TRBV20-1 to TRBJ1-4; D gene unclear. The CDR3 runs 13 residues. V was trimmed by 4 bases and J by 6 bases, leaving 12 bases between them. CDR1 is DFQATT, CDR2 SNEGSKA, per germline (reference sequence). The DNA for the CDR3 is TGCAGTGCTACCCCAGGTGGGGATGAAAAACTGTTTTTT. As protein: CSATPGGDEKLFF.

This clonotype was counted between two and nine times. The CDR3 DNA reads TGTGCCAGCAGTCACGGGACTAGCGGCCCCTATGAGCAGTTCTTC. This encodes CASSHGTSGPYEQFF. The chain employs TRBV28 and TRBJ2-1; 11 bases map to TRBD2. J lost 8 bases, V lost 5 bases, and 8 bases had no gene match. Germline CDR1 MDHEN, CDR2 SYDVKM. CDR3 length equals 15 residues.

This chain joins TRBV7-9 and TRBJ2-4, with a tentative D call TRBD1 (5 bases). The tail of the sequence fits TRBJ2-7 better, so the J call may be wrong. The length of the CDR3 is 15 residues. CDR1 SEHNR and CDR2 FQNEAQ come from the germline V gene (reference sequence). The CDR3 region is CASSLVTQGSDEQYF. The CDR3 DNA is TGTGCCAGCAGCTTAGTTACCCAGGGTTCGGACGAGCAGTACTTC.

The chain is built from TRBV28 and TRBJ2-1; 7 nucleotides match TRBD1. CDR3 length: 14 amino acids. Trimming took 7 bases from V and 0 from J; bases not matched to a gene: 3. CDR1 is MDHEN and CDR2 is SYDVKM in the germline V gene. The CDR3 bases are TGTGCCAGCACGAACAGGGGCTCCTACAATGAGCAGTTCTTC. Its translation is CASTNRGSYNEQFF.

The chain's CDR3 is CASSDDRTGFEQYF. CDR3 nucleotide sequence: TGTGCCAGCAGTGATGATCGGACAGGGTTCGAGCAGTACTTC. The chain combines TRBV25-1 with TRBJ2-4, with 8 positions matching TRBD1. The end of the DNA aligns better with TRBJ2-7, so the J call may be wrong. The CDR3 loop spans 14 amino acids. Germline CDR1 reads MGHDK; CDR2 reads SYGVNS.

This clonotype was observed a handful of times. The rearrangement uses TRBV4-3 and TRBJ2-1; TRBD1 or TRBD2 may be the D gene (5 bases each). The CDR3 is made up of 12 amino acids. The V gene lost 3 bases and the J gene lost 10 bases, with 10 bases spanning the gap. CDR1 is LGHNA, CDR2 YSLEER, per germline. CDR3 sequence reads: CASSQNWGEQFF. CDR3 nucleotide sequence: TGCGCCAGCAGCCAGAATTGGGGGGAGCAGTTCTTC.

This clonotype was counted only a few times. The chain carries TRBV6-5 and TRBJ2-6, with D hard to call. Germline CDR1 and CDR2: MNHEY and SVGAGI. This CDR3 has 14 residues. Trimming left V 7 bases short and J 0 bases short, with 7 bases between. The CDR3 spells CASKAASGANVLTF. The CDR3 bases are TGTGCCAGCAAGGCAGCCTCTGGGGCCAACGTCCTGACTTTC.